The 7 T cell receptor beta chains below were found in one sample sequenced in a study of post-analysis software for immune sequencing data. Every TCR beta cDNA library bore unique molecular identifiers. One entry per CDR3 protein, called by TCRdb with MiXCR from the PCR reads. The repertoire holds hundreds of thousands of distinct CDR3 sequences, with around 27% as singletons. Which antigens these TCRs recognize remains unknown. Study outcomes and limitations: The five TRBV segments detected at higher frequency in patients than in controls included TRBV5-6, TRBV5-1 and TRBV20-1.

Sequencing input: blood. These TCRs come from a girl aged 5 to 17 with multiple sclerosis.

This clonotype showed up just a few times. This chain joins TRBV29-1 and TRBJ2-1; weak D call: TRBD1 (6 bases). V gave up 7 bases and J gave up 4 bases, with 17 bases separating them. This CDR3 is 14 amino acids long. Looked up from germline, CDR1 is SQVTM and CDR2 is ANQGSEA. DNA for the CDR3: TGCAGCGGACAGGCCGGGGCCCTGTACAATGAGCAGTTCTTC. Amino acids: CSGQAGALYNEQFF.

This clonotype showed up just a few times. This rearrangement joins TRBV28 to TRBJ2-7, with 9 nucleotides matching TRBD1. J lost 1 base, V lost 10 bases, and 5 bases had no gene match. Germline CDR1 is MDHEN and CDR2 is SYDVKM. CDR3 size: 13 residues. The CDR3 protein is CATRQGGSYEQYF. CDR3 DNA: TGTGCCACACGACAGGGGGGATCCTACGAGCAGTACTTC.

The V call is TRBV6-6, the J call TRBJ2-7; TRBD2 might be the D (6 bases). From germline, CDR1 is MNHNY and CDR2 SVGAGI (reference sequence). V was trimmed by 4 bases and J by 6 bases, leaving 10 bases between them. This CDR3 is built from 12 residues. CDR3 nucleotide sequence: TGTGCCAGCAGTTCACGGGGGACCGAGCAGTACTTC. The encoded protein is CASSSRGTEQYF.

The sample holds a few counts of this clonotype. This chain connects TRBV3-1 to TRBJ1-4; tentatively, D is TRBD1 (6 bases). Deletions cut 0 bases from V and 0 bases from J, with 14 bases between. Germline CDR1 LGHDT, CDR2 YNNKEL (reference sequence). The CDR3 runs 18 residues. CDR3 in amino acids: CASSQDWGASTTNEKLFF. CDR3 DNA sequence: TGTGCCAGCAGCCAAGATTGGGGGGCCTCCACAACTAATGAAAAACTGTTTTTT.

This clonotype appeared a few times. The chain couples TRBV5-1 to TRBJ2-1, with 9 positions matching TRBD2. The CDR3 runs 15 residues. Per germline, CDR1 SGHRS and CDR2 YFSETQ. Trimming removed 4 bases from V and 6 bases from J; junction bases left unmatched: 8. CDR3 sequence (DNA): TGCGCCAGCAGCCCTCTAGCGGGGACAAGCAATGAGCAGTTCTTC. Its translation is CASSPLAGTSNEQFF.

The chain uses TRBV12-3 or TRBV12-4 and TRBJ1-5; D uncertain. The length of the CDR3 is 13 residues. Trimming removed 1 base at V and 5 bases at J, with 6 bases between. The CDR3, as DNA: TGTGCCAGCAGTTTAGAACAGTATCAGCCCCAGCATTTT. Its translation is CASSLEQYQPQHF.

This clonotype was recorded a few times. The V gene is TRBV4-1, the J gene TRBJ1-2, with no clear D. Germline CDR1 reads MGHRA; CDR2 reads YSYEKL. Trimming cost V 1 base and J 2 bases, with 8 bases left between them. This CDR3 spans 14 amino acids. The DNA for the CDR3 is TGCGCCAGCAGCCAAGGCGCCACGAACTATGGCTACACCTTC. Encoded protein: CASSQGATNYGYTF.